The 5 T cell receptor beta chains in this list originate from one sample, sequenced in a study of T cells in Graves' hyperthyroidism and ophthalmopathy. Researchers took RNA transcripts and amplified the TCR beta CDR3 regions from them. The TCR CDR3 first-round RT-PCR relied on the HTBI primer set. TCRdb re-derived calls from the multiplex PCR reads in MiXCR, one entry per CDR3 protein. This table has a few hundred thousand distinct CDR3 sequences, just under 25% appearing once. Source material: blood. These TCRs come from a man aged 50-59 years with Graves' hyperthyroidism.

V and J are TRBV7-9 and TRBJ2-5, with a tentative D call TRBD1 (6 bases). Trimming cost V 1 base and J 12 bases, with 12 bases left between them. Germline V gives CDR1 SEHNR, CDR2 FQNEAQ (reference sequence). The CDR3 loop spans 12 amino acids. As DNA, the CDR3 is TGTGCCAGCAGCTTAGAGACAGGATTTGAGTACTTC. Protein product: CASSLETGFEYF.

The chain carries TRBV5-1 and TRBJ2-3; possibly TRBD1 for D (5 bases). This CDR3 has 16 amino acids. From germline, CDR1 is SGHRS and CDR2 YFSETQ. V was cut by 0 bases and J by 2 bases, with 13 bases left in between. The CDR3 nucleotides are TGCGCCAGCAGCTTGGGGGGCAACTCTCCCACAGATACGCAGTATTTT. Protein sequence: CASSLGGNSPTDTQYF.

This chain uses TRBV6-1 with TRBJ2-1, with D perhaps matching TRBD1 (5 bases). The CDR3 consists of 15 residues. The V gene lost 5 bases and the J gene lost 4 bases, with 15 bases spanning the gap. Germline V gene sequence: CDR1 MNHNS, CDR2 SASEGT. CDR3 coding DNA: TGTGCCAGCAGTTACCGTCCTAGGACATACAATGAGCAGTTCTTC. This encodes CASSYRPRTYNEQFF.

The chain has TRBV6-6 and TRBJ2-5; 9 bases line up with TRBD2. The CDR3 length is 16 residues. V was pared by 2 bases and J by 2 bases, with 6 bases of the junction left unmatched. The V gene's germline CDR1 is MNHNY and CDR2 SVGAGI (reference sequence). The DNA for the CDR3 is TGTGCCAGCAGTTACCTCGAGACTAGCGGACAAGAGACCCAGTACTTC. It encodes CASSYLETSGQETQYF.

This clonotype was seen ten or more times. The chain recombines TRBV11-3 with TRBJ2-1; 7 bases are shared with TRBD2. J was trimmed by 9 bases and V by 4 bases; bases with no gene match: 6. The CDR3 length is 13 residues. Germline CDR1 reads SGHNT; CDR2 reads YENEEA. The CDR3 spells CASSSASGSEQFF. In DNA form, the CDR3 reads TGTGCCAGCAGCTCCGCTAGCGGCAGTGAGCAGTTCTTC. The full variable domain, rest sourced from reference TRBV11-3 and TRBJ2-1, is EAGVVQSPRYKIIEKKQPVAFWCNPISGHNTLYWYLQNLGQGPELLIRYENEEAVDDSQLPKDRFSAERLKGVDSTLKIQPAELGDSAVYLCASSSASGSEQFFGPGTRLTVL.